This entry concerns a single T cell receptor beta chain. Germline assignment: CDR1 LNHDA and CDR2 SQIVND (reference sequence). The CDR3 is 16 amino acids. V lost 6 bases, J lost 3 bases, and 18 bases lay in between. From blood CD8+ and CD4+ T cells, the TCR beta chain was sequenced. The multiple sclerosis controls were treatment-naive patients, and their relapsing-remitting disease was stable or active. This specimen belongs to a study of CD8 T cells in Susac syndrome. RNA amounts of about 0.5 to 1 ug underwent reverse transcription with random hexamers. It was immunoSEQ multiplex PCR that amplified TCR beta CDR3 across 54 Vbeta and 13 Jbeta. TCRdb re-derived calls from the immunoSEQ multiplex PCR reads in MiXCR, one entry per CDR3 protein. The table records about 210,000 distinct CDR3 sequences, 95% of them present only once.

The chain links TRBV19 to TRBJ2-1; possibly TRBD1 for D (6 bases). The origin of this receptor is a human donor with multiple sclerosis. Sequencing input: CD4+ T cells from PBMCs. The CDR3 spells CASRWGHTELYNEQFF. DNA for the CDR3: TGTGCCAGTAGGTGGGGGCACACGGAGCTCTACAATGAGCAGTTCTTC.